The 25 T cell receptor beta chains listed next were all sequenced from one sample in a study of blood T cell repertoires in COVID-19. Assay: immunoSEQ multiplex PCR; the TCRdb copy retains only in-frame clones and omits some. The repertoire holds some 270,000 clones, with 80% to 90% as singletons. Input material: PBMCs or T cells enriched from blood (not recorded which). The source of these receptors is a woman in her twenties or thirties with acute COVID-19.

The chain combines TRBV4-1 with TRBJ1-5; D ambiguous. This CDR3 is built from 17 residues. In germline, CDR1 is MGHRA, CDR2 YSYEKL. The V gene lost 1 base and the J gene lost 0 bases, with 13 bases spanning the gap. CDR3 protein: CASSQVWSQHSNQPQHF. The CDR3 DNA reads TGCGCCAGCAGCCAAGTCTGGTCACAGCATAGCAATCAGCCCCAGCATTTT.

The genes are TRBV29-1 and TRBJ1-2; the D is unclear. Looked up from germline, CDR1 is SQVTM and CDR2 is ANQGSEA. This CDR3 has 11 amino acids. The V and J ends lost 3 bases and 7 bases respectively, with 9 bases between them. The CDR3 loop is CSVDQAAGYTF. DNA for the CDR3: TGCAGCGTTGACCAGGCCGCTGGCTACACCTTC.

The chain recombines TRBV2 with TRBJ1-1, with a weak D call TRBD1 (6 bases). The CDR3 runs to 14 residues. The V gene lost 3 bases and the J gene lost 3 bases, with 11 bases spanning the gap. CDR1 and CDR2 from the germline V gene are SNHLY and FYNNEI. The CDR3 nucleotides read TGTGCCAGCAGTGAGCAGGGGTTGGACACTGAAGCTTTCTTT. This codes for CASSEQGLDTEAFF.

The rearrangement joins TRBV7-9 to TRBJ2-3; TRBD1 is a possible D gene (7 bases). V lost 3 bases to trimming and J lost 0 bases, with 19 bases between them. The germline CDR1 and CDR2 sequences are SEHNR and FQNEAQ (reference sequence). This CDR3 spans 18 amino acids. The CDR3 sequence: CASSFPRGSGQSTDTQYF. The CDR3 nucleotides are TGTGCCAGCAGCTTCCCGCGGGGATCGGGACAGAGCACAGATACGCAGTATTTT.

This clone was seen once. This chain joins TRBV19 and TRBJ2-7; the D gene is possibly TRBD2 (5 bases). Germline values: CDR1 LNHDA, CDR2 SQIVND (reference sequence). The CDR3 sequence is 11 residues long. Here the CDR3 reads CAAGPSYEQYF. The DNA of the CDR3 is TGTGCGGCGGGTCCCTCCTACGAGCAGTACTTC. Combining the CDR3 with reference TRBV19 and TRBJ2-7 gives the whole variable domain DGGITQSPKYLFRKEGQNVTLSCEQNLNHDAMYWYRQDPGQGLRLIYYSQIVNDFQKGDIAEGYSVSREKKESFPLTVTSAQKNPTAFYLCAAGPSYEQYFGPGTRLTVT.

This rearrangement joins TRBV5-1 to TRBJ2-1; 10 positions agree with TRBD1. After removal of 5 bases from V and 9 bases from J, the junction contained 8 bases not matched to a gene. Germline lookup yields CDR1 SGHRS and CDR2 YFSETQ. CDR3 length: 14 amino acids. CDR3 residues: CASRPDRGSAEQFF. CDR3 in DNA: TGCGCCAGCAGACCGGACAGGGGGAGCGCTGAGCAGTTCTTC. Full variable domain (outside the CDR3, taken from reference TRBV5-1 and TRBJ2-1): KAGVTQTPRYLIKTRGQQVTLSCSPISGHRSVSWYQQTPGQGLQFLFEYFSETQRNKGNFPGRFSGRQFSNSRSEMNVSTLELGDSALYLCASRPDRGSAEQFFGPGTRLTVL.

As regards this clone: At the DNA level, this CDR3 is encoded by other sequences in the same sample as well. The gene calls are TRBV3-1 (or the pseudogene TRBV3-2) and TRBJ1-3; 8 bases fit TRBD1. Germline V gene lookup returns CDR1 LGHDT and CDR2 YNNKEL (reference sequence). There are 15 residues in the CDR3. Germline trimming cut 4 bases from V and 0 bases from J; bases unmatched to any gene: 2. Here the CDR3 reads CASSRTGGSGNTIYF. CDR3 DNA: TGTGCCAGCAGCCGCACAGGGGGCTCTGGAAACACCATATATTTT.

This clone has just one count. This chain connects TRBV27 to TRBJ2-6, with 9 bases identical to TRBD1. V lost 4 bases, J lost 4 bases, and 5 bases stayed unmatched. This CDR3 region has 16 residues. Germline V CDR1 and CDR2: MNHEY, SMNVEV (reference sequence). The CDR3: CASSSHRGLGANVLTF. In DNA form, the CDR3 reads TGTGCCAGCAGTTCTCACAGGGGGCTCGGGGCCAACGTCCTGACTTTC.

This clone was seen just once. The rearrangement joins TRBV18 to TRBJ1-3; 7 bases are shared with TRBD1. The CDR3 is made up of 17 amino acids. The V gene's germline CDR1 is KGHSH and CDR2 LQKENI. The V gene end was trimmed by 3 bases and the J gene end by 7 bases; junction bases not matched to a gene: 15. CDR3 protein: CASSPVQVTGSFNTIYF. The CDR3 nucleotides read TGTGCCAGCTCACCTGTCCAAGTGACAGGGAGTTTCAACACCATATATTTT.

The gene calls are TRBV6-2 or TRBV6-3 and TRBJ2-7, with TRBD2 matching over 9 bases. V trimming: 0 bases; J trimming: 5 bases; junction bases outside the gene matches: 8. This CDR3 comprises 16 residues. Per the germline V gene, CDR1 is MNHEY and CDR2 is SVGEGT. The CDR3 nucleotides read TGTGCCAGCAGTTACTCGATTAGCGGGAGTATCCACGAGCAGTACTTC. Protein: CASSYSISGSIHEQYF.

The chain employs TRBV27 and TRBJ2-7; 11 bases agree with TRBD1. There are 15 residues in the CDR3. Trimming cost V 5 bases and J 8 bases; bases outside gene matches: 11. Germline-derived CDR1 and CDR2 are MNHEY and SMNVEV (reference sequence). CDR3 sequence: CASSPDNGQGAQQYF. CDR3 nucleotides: TGTGCCAGCAGTCCCGACAACGGACAGGGGGCACAGCAGTACTTC.

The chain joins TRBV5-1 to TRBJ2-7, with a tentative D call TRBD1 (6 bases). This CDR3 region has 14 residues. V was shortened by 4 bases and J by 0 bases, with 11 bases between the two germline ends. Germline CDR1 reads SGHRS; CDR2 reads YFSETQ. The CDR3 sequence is CASSTGTSSYEQYF. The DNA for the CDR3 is TGCGCCAGCAGCACCGGGACAAGCTCCTACGAGCAGTACTTC.

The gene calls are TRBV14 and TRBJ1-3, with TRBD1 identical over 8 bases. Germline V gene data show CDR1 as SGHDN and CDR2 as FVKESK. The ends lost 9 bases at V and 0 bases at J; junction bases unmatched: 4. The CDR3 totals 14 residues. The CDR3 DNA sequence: TGTGCCAGTTCACAGGGGGTCTCTGGAAACACCATATATTTT. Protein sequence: CASSQGVSGNTIYF.

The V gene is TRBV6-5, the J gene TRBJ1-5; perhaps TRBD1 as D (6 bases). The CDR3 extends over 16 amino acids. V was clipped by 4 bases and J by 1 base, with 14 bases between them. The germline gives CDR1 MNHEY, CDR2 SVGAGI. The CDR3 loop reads CASSWLGQGSNQPQHF. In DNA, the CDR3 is TGTGCCAGCAGTTGGCTTGGGCAGGGGAGCAATCAGCCCCAGCATTTT.

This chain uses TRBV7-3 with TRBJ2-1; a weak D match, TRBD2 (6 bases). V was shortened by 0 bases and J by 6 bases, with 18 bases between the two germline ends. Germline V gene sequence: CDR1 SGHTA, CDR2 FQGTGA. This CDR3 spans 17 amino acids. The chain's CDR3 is CASSLTYGRGTLNEQFF. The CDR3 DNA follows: TGTGCCAGCAGCTTAACGTACGGGCGGGGAACGCTCAATGAGCAGTTCTTC.

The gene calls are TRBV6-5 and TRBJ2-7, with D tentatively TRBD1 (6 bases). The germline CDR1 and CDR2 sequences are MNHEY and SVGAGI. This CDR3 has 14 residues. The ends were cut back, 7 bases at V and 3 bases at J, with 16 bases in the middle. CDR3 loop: CASKGPGASYEQYF. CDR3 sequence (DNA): TGTGCCAGCAAGGGTCCAGGGGCTAGCTACGAGCAGTACTTC.

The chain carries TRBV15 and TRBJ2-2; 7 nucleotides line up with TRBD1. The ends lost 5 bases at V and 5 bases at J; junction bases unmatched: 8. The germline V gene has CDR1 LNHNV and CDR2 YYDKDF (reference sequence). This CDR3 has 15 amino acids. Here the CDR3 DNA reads TGTGCCACCAGCCAAGACAGGGTTCAGACCGGGGAGCTGTTTTTT. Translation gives CATSQDRVQTGELFF.

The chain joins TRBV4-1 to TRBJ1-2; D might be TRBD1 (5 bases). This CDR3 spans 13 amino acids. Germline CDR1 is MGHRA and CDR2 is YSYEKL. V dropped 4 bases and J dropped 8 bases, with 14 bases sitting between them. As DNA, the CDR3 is TGCGCCAGCAGCCTTCCCGGGGGGACGGGCTACACCTTC. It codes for CASSLPGGTGYTF.

CDR3 sequence reads: CASSSPPGGLAGALYEQYF. The CDR3 DNA sequence: TGTGCCAGCAGCTCCCCACCCGGGGGTCTAGCGGGAGCTTTGTACGAGCAGTACTTC. The V gene is TRBV7-6, the J gene TRBJ2-7; 10 bases fit TRBD2. J was trimmed by 4 bases and V by 4 bases; bases with no gene match: 19. Per the germline V gene, CDR1 is SGHVS and CDR2 is FNYEAQ. The CDR3 sequence is 19 residues long.

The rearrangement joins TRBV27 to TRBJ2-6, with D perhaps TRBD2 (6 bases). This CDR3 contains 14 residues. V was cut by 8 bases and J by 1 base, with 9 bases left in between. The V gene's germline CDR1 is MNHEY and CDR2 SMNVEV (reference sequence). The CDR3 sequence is CASAGGSGANVLTF. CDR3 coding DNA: TGTGCCAGCGCCGGGGGTTCTGGGGCCAACGTCCTGACTTTC.

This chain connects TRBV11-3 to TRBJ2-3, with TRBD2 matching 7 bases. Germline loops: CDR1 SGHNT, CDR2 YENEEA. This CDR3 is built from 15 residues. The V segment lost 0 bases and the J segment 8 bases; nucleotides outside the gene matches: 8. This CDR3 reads CASSLDGGAGSTQYF. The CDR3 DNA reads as TGTGCCAGCAGCTTAGATGGGGGAGCGGGAAGTACGCAGTATTTT.

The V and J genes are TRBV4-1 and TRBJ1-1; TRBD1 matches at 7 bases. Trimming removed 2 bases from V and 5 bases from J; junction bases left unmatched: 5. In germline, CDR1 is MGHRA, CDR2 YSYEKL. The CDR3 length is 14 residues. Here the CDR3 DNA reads TGCGCCAGCAGCCAAACAGGGGTTTATACTGAAGCTTTCTTT. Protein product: CASSQTGVYTEAFF.

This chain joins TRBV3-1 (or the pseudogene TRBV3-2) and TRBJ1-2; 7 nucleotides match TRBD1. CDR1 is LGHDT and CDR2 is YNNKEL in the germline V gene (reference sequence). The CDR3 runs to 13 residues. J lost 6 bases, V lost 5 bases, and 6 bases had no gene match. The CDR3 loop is CASSLGQFDGYTF. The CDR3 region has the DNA TGTGCCAGCAGCTTGGGACAGTTCGATGGCTACACCTTC.

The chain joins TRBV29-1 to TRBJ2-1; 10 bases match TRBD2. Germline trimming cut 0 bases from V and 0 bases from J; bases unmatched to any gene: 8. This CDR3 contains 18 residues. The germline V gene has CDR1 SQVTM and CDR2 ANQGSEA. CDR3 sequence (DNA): TGCAGCGTTGAAGATCCCGGGACTAGCGCAAGCTCCTACAATGAGCAGTTCTTC. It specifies CSVEDPGTSASSYNEQFF.

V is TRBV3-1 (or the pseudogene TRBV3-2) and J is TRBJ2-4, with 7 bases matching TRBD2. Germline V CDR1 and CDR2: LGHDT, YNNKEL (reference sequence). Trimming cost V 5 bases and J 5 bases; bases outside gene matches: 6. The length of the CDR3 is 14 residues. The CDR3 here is CASSTSGVENIQYF. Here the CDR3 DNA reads TGTGCCAGCAGCACCAGCGGGGTTGAAAACATTCAGTACTTC.